The 20 T cell receptor beta chains below all came from one sample that was sequenced in a study of neurological immune-mediated disorders. TCRdb re-called the 5' RACE reads with MiXCR, one entry per CDR3 protein. This table has around 60,000 distinct CDR3 sequences, roughly a tenth appearing once. Time point defined: longitudinal time-point 1 (baseline). Sequenced: PBMCs. These receptors originate from a male donor with HTLV-1-associated myelopathy (HAM/TSP).

This clonotype was detected many times. The V and J genes are TRBV7-2 and TRBJ2-7, with D perhaps being TRBD1 or TRBD2 (5 bases each). Trimming shortened V by 2 bases and J by 0 bases, and 11 bases separated the two germline ends. CDR1 is SGHTA and CDR2 is FQGNSA in the germline V gene. CDR3 length: 15 amino acids. Here the CDR3 DNA reads TGTGCCAGCAGCTTAACGATGGGACCCTCCTACGAGCAGTACTTC. It translates to CASSLTMGPSYEQYF. Filled out from reference TRBV7-2 and TRBJ2-7, the complete variable domain reads GAGVSQSPSNKVTEKGKDVELRCDPISGHTALYWYRQSLGQGLEFLIYFQGNSAPDKSGLPSDRFSAERTGGSVSTLTIQRTQQEDSAVYLCASSLTMGPSYEQYFGPGTRLTVT.

Many counts were recorded for this clonotype. V is TRBV10-3 and J is TRBJ2-5; D is uncertain. The CDR3 is 12 residues long. V was cut by 2 bases and J by 5 bases, with 6 bases left in between. Germline V gene data show CDR1 as ENHRY and CDR2 as SYGVKD. The DNA for the CDR3 is TGTGCCATCAGTGAGGAGCGCGAGACCCAGTACTTC. Translation gives CAISEERETQYF.

Note on this clonotype: Just one base apart from a much larger clone, this may be a read error. The rearrangement links TRBV6-1 to TRBJ2-1; a weak D match, TRBD1 (6 bases). The length of the CDR3 is 11 residues. The ends were cut back, 11 bases at V and 14 bases at J, with 19 bases in the middle. CDR1 and CDR2 from the germline V gene are MNHNS and SASEGT. The CDR3 protein is CAGTRQDKKFF. The CDR3 DNA reads as TGTGCCGGCACCCGACAGGACAAAAAGTTCTTC.

Many counts were recorded for this clonotype. The CDR3 sequence is CAITAGLNYGYTF. The CDR3 nucleotides read TGTGCCATCACAGCAGGGTTGAACTATGGCTACACCTTC. The chain uses TRBV10-3 and TRBJ1-2; maybe TRBD1 (5 bases). CDR3 size: 13 residues. Deletions cut 7 bases from V and 2 bases from J, with 11 bases between. From germline, CDR1 is ENHRY and CDR2 SYGVKD.

In this sample, this clonotype turned up many times. The rearrangement links TRBV20-1 to TRBJ2-6, with 9 positions matching TRBD1. V shed 3 bases, J shed 0 bases, and the junction held 0 bases outside the gene matches. The germline gives CDR1 DFQATT, CDR2 SNEGSKA (reference sequence). The CDR3 totals 15 residues. Written as DNA, the CDR3 is TGCAGTGCTAGGGACAGGGGCTCTGGGGCCAACGTCCTGACTTTC. Protein: CSARDRGSGANVLTF.

This clonotype was found many times. V and J are TRBV3-1 and TRBJ2-4; 11 bases match TRBD1. The germline V gene encodes CDR1 LGHDT and CDR2 YNNKEL (reference sequence). The CDR3 sequence is 15 residues long. Trimming took 4 bases from V and 8 from J; bases not matched to a gene: 7. CDR3 amino acids: CASSPRTGGVHIQYF. The CDR3 nucleotides are TGTGCCAGCAGCCCCCGGACAGGGGGCGTCCACATTCAGTACTTC.

This clonotype was recorded at least ten times. The J gene is TRBJ2-7, the V gene TRBV20-1; TRBD1 matches 8 bases. V dropped 3 bases and J dropped 7; count of bases not matched to a gene: 5. The CDR3 is 12 residues long. Germline CDR1 reads DFQATT; CDR2 reads SNEGSKA (reference sequence). As DNA, the CDR3 is TGCAGTGCTAGTGGTCAGGGGGCTGAGCAGTACTTC. As protein: CSASGQGAEQYF.

This clonotype occurred many times. The V call is TRBV27, the J call TRBJ1-5, with D unresolved. The CDR3 runs to 16 residues. V gave up 8 bases and J gave up 6 bases, with 23 bases separating them. The germline V gene encodes CDR1 MNHEY and CDR2 SMNVEV (reference sequence). The CDR3, as DNA: TGTGCCAGCTCTTTAAGTCGTCTTCGAGGAGTTCAGCCCCAGCATTTT. Translation: CASSLSRLRGVQPQHF.

Of note for this clonotype: One junction end does not reproduce the germline sequence, and a read error may be involved. V and J are TRBV6-2 or TRBV6-3 and TRBJ2-3; 9 nucleotides align to TRBD2. Looked up from germline, CDR1 is MNHEY and CDR2 is SVGEGT. The CDR3 extends over 18 amino acids. CDR3 loop: CASSPNTRLAEPTNTQYF. For the CDR3, the DNA is TGTGCCAGCAGCCCCAACACCAGACTAGCGGAGCCCACAAATACACAGTATTTT.

This clonotype was detected many times. V and J are TRBV4-3 and TRBJ1-5; 8 bases agree with TRBD1. Germline CDR1 and CDR2: LGHNA and YSLEER. This CDR3 region has 15 residues. Trimming at V came to 4 bases and at J to 2 bases, leaving 4 bases not matched to a gene. For the CDR3, the DNA is TGCGCCAGCAGCCTGACAGGGGCCGGCAATCAGCCCCAGCATTTT. This sequence encodes CASSLTGAGNQPQHF.

This clonotype was picked up many times. In DNA, the CDR3 is TGCAGTGCCCTCTGGCCCACTGAAGCTTTCTTT. It yields the protein CSALWPTEAFF. V usage is TRBV20-1 and J usage is TRBJ1-1; D is unclear. Germline V gives CDR1 DFQATT, CDR2 SNEGSKA (reference sequence). Between the trimmed V and J ends, which lost 6 bases and 4 bases, there was a span of 9 bases. The CDR3 consists of 11 residues.

Turning to this clonotype: A much larger clone is a single base away; this may be a read error. The chain joins TRBV5-1 to TRBJ2-5; D possibly matches TRBD1 or TRBD2 (5 bases each). V lost 6 bases, J lost 5 bases, and 14 bases lay in between. This CDR3 spans 13 amino acids. Looked up from germline, CDR1 is SGHRS and CDR2 is YFSETQ. The CDR3 DNA follows: TGCGCCAGCACCCCGAGCCGGGACGAGACCCAGTACTTC. Translated, it gives CASTPSRDETQYF.

This clonotype was recorded at least ten times. The chain couples TRBV4-3 to TRBJ2-1, with D unclear. V lost 1 base and J lost 2, with 9 bases in between. CDR1 is LGHNA and CDR2 is YSLEER in the germline V gene. The CDR3 is 15 amino acids. CDR3 loop: CASSQGTGAYNEQFF. Written as DNA, the CDR3 is TGCGCCAGCAGCCAAGGGACGGGCGCCTACAATGAGCAGTTCTTC.

This clonotype appeared many times. The J gene is TRBJ1-2, the V gene TRBV12-3 or TRBV12-4; D may be TRBD1 (6 bases). Trimming removed 6 bases from V and 8 bases from J, with 16 bases in between. The CDR3 is made up of 13 amino acids. The CDR3 DNA reads as TGTGCCAGCAGCCCCCGGGGGGCTGAAGGCTACACCTTC. Protein: CASSPRGAEGYTF.

This clonotype was counted at least ten times. The genes are TRBV5-6 and TRBJ1-1, with 7 positions matching TRBD1. CDR3 length equals 14 residues. In germline, CDR1 is SGHDT, CDR2 YYEEEE. V was clipped by 3 bases and J by 0 bases; unmatched bases: 2. DNA for the CDR3: TGTGCCAGCAGCTGGGACAGATTGAACACTGAAGCTTTCTTT. Amino acids: CASSWDRLNTEAFF.

This clonotype was seen many times. This sequence joins TRBV20-1 and TRBJ2-3; possibly TRBD2 for D (5 bases). V was shortened by 0 bases and J by 3 bases, with 10 bases between the two germline ends. Looked up from germline, CDR1 is DFQATT and CDR2 is SNEGSKA (reference sequence). The CDR3 runs 14 residues. CDR3 coding DNA: TGCAGTGCTAGAGATCTGGGCGGGACAGATACGCAGTATTTT. Its translation is CSARDLGGTDTQYF.

This clonotype has ten or more counts. The rearrangement uses TRBV15 and TRBJ1-2; D not certain. The V end was cut by 8 bases, the J end by 8 bases, with 18 bases between. This CDR3 has 13 amino acids. The germline V gene has CDR1 LNHNV and CDR2 YYDKDF (reference sequence). DNA for the CDR3: TGTGCCACCCGCCTGCGCCCAGCTGGAGGCTACACCTTC. This translates into CATRLRPAGGYTF.

The table lists this clonotype with many counts. This sequence joins TRBV5-1 and TRBJ2-7; 14 nucleotides align to TRBD2. The CDR3 consists of 17 residues. Trimming at V came to 4 bases and at J to 3 bases, leaving 9 bases not matched to a gene. Germline values: CDR1 SGHRS, CDR2 YFSETQ. The CDR3 nucleotides are TGCGCCAGCAGCCGAGATGGGACTAGCGGGGGTAACTACGAGCAGTACTTC. Encoded protein: CASSRDGTSGGNYEQYF.

This clonotype was recorded at least ten times. Here the CDR3 reads CASSTLAGAETQYF. The CDR3 region has the DNA TGCGCCAGCAGCACGCTAGCGGGGGCAGAGACCCAGTACTTC. The chain employs TRBV5-1 and TRBJ2-5; 10 nucleotides agree with TRBD2. The germline CDR1 and CDR2 sequences are SGHRS and YFSETQ. The J segment lost 4 bases and the V segment lost 4 bases, leaving 4 bases of the junction unmatched. The CDR3 sequence is 14 residues long. Looking up the rest from reference TRBV5-1 and TRBJ2-5 gives the full variable domain: KAGVTQTPRYLIKTRGQQVTLSCSPISGHRSVSWYQQTPGQGLQFLFEYFSETQRNKGNFPGRFSGRQFSNSRSEMNVSTLELGDSALYLCASSTLAGAETQYFGPGTRLLVL.

This clonotype was recorded many times. The V and J genes are TRBV7-2 and TRBJ2-1, with no clear D. The ends were cut back, 5 bases at V and 7 bases at J, with 15 bases in the middle. This CDR3 is 14 amino acids long. Germline V gene sequence: CDR1 SGHTA, CDR2 FQGNSA. This chain's CDR3 is CASSTRAEFNEQFF. CDR3 in DNA: TGTGCCAGCAGCACCCGGGCGGAGTTTAATGAGCAGTTCTTC.